The clone carrying this T cell receptor (beta chain) has just one count. The length of the CDR3 is 17 residues. The germline CDR1 and CDR2 sequences are SGHRS and YFSETQ. J gave up 1 base and V 3 bases, and 11 bases lay outside the gene matches. The sample comes from a study of blood T cell repertoires in COVID-19. Study details: T cells, B-cell-depleted T cells, or PBMCs supplied cDNA or gDNA.

The protocol was immunoSEQ multiplex PCR, while the TCRdb copy is restricted to in-frame clones and leaves out a portion. The data hold some 110,000 clones, with about four fifths observed a single time. This sequence was found in a woman older than 75 with acute or convalescent COVID-19. Sequenced material: peripheral blood. The chain recombines TRBV5-1 with TRBJ2-3; 7 bases fit TRBD1. This CDR3 is CASSSPTTGFRTDTQYF. The CDR3, as DNA: TGCGCCAGCAGCTCCCCGACGACAGGGTTCCGCACAGATACGCAGTATTTT.